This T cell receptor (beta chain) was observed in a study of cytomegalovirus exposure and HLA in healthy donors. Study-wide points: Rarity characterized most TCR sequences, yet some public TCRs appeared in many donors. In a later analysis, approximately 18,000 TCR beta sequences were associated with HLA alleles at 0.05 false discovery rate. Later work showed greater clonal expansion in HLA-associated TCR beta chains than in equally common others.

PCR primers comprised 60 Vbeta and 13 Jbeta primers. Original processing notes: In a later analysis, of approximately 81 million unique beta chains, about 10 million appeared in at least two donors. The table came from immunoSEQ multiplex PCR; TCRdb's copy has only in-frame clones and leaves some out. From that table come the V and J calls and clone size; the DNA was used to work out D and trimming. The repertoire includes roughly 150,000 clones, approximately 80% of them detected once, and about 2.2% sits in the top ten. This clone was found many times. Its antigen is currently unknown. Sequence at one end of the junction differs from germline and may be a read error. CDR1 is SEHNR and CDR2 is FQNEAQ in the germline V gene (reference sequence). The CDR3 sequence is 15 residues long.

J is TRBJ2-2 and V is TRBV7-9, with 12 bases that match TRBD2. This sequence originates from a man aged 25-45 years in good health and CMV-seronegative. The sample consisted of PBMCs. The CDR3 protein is CASSLAGGDTGELFF. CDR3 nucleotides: TGTGCCAGCAGCCTAGCGGGAGGGGACACCGGGGAGCTGTTTTTT.